The 20 T cell receptor beta chains below were found in one sample sequenced in a study of blood T cells in healthy people across ages. The second PCR ran about 6 to 11 cycles with a sample-barcoded 5' primer and J-beta primers. MiXCR, run by TCRdb on the 5' RACE reads, gives a single entry per CDR3 protein. The profile shows about 680,000 distinct CDR3 sequences, approximately 50% of them singletons. Source material: blood. These receptors were collected from a woman between 55 and 75 years old in good health.

This clonotype showed up just a few times. The J gene is TRBJ2-7, the V gene TRBV20-1; D is possibly TRBD1 or TRBD2 (5 bases each). CDR1 and CDR2 (germline): DFQATT, SNEGSKA (reference sequence). This CDR3 contains 15 residues. Trimming left V 5 bases short and J 2 bases short, with 19 bases between. The CDR3 nucleotides are TGCAGTGCTCCTTTAACCGGGGCGTCCGCCTACGAGCAGTACTTC. Its protein is CSAPLTGASAYEQYF.

The rearrangement uses TRBV20-1 and TRBJ2-3; 11 positions match TRBD2. This CDR3 contains 19 residues. V was clipped by 6 bases and J by 0 bases; unmatched bases: 17. CDR1 DFQATT and CDR2 SNEGSKA come from the germline V gene (reference sequence). The CDR3 sequence: CSAWASGLAGGRSTDTQYF. The DNA of the CDR3 is TGCAGTGCGTGGGCCAGCGGTCTAGCGGGAGGCCGTAGCACAGATACGCAGTATTTT.

The chain recombines TRBV3-1 with TRBJ2-7, with D possibly matching TRBD1 (5 bases). Germline V lookup: CDR1 LGHDT, CDR2 YNNKEL (reference sequence). Between the trimmed V and J ends, which lost 0 bases and 7 bases, there was a span of 19 bases. The CDR3 is 16 amino acids. CDR3 in DNA: TGTGCCAGCAGCCAAGAAGGACACCAGGCCTACAATGAGCAGTACTTC. This gives the protein CASSQEGHQAYNEQYF.

The chain uses TRBV3-1 and TRBJ2-1; D is uncertain. This CDR3 is 15 amino acids long. The ends were cut back, 4 bases at V and 3 bases at J, with 13 bases in the middle. The germline V gene has CDR1 LGHDT and CDR2 YNNKEL (reference sequence). The CDR3: CASSPDLRLYNEQFF. The CDR3 DNA reads TGTGCCAGCAGCCCGGACCTCCGGCTCTACAATGAGCAGTTCTTC.

The table lists this clonotype with a few counts. The chain links TRBV4-2 to TRBJ2-1; weak D call: TRBD2 (6 bases). Per germline, CDR1 LGHNA and CDR2 YNFKEQ. Trimming took off 5 bases at V and 3 bases at J, with 14 bases between the two ends. This CDR3 spans 15 amino acids. CDR3: CASSGTGDNYNEQFF. As DNA, the CDR3 is TGTGCCAGCAGCGGGACGGGAGATAACTACAATGAGCAGTTCTTC.

On this clonotype: The CDR3 does not end in the conserved phenylalanine or tryptophan, so this is likely a read error. The chain employs TRBV7-3 and TRBJ2-7; tentatively, D is TRBD2 (5 bases). The CDR3 is made up of 13 amino acids. Trimming removed 5 bases at V and 1 base at J, with 9 bases between. Germline V gene data show CDR1 as SGHTA and CDR2 as FQGTGA. The CDR3 loop reads CASSPRGSYEQYL. The DNA for the CDR3 is TGTGCCAGCAGCCCTCGGGGTTCCTACGAGCAGTACTTA.

The DNA for the CDR3 is TGCAGTGCTAAGACAGGGGGCTGTACGCAGTATTTT. It yields the protein CSAKTGGCTQYF. The chain employs TRBV20-1 and TRBJ2-3, with 10 bases that match TRBD1. V was pared by 4 bases and J by 8 bases, with 3 bases of the junction left unmatched. The CDR3 covers 12 residues. CDR1 and CDR2 (germline): DFQATT, SNEGSKA (reference sequence).

The chain links TRBV29-1 to TRBJ1-1, with unresolved D. This CDR3 has 8 amino acids. Germline V lookup: CDR1 SQVTM, CDR2 ANQGSEA. V gave up 8 bases and J gave up 7 bases, with 5 bases separating them. CDR3 loop: CSSDEAFF. CDR3 nucleotide sequence: TGCAGCTCCGATGAAGCTTTCTTT.

The V and J genes are TRBV20-1 and TRBJ2-7; D might be TRBD1 (5 bases). TRBJ2-5 explains the end of the DNA better; the J call may be wrong. The CDR3 loop spans 11 amino acids. Germline CDR1 is DFQATT and CDR2 is SNEGSKA (reference sequence). The CDR3 coding sequence is TGCAGTGCTACCAGGGTGGAGACCCAGTACTTC. This encodes CSATRVETQYF.

This clonotype was observed a few times. V and J are TRBV7-2 and TRBJ2-3; the match to TRBD2 covers 8 bases. With V trimmed by 2 bases and J by 2 bases, 6 bases remained unmatched. CDR1 is SGHTA and CDR2 is FQGNSA in the germline V gene. The CDR3 sequence is 16 residues long. CDR3 amino acids: CASSLPHGLATDTQYF. As DNA, the CDR3 is TGTGCCAGCAGCTTACCTCACGGACTAGCCACAGATACGCAGTATTTT. The full variable domain, rest sourced from reference TRBV7-2 and TRBJ2-3, is GAGVSQSPSNKVTEKGKDVELRCDPISGHTALYWYRQSLGQGLEFLIYFQGNSAPDKSGLPSDRFSAERTGGSVSTLTIQRTQQEDSAVYLCASSLPHGLATDTQYFGPGTRLTVL.

This clonotype was seen only a few times. The V gene is TRBV25-1, the J gene TRBJ2-3; 7 nucleotides line up with TRBD1. Looked up from germline, CDR1 is MGHDK and CDR2 is SYGVNS. The CDR3 spans 15 residues. V shed 3 bases and J 6 bases; nucleotides not matched to a gene: 9. The CDR3 DNA reads as TGTGCCAGCAGTGACCCCGGACAGACAGGGGATACGCAGTATTTT. This translates into CASSDPGQTGDTQYF.

This clonotype was detected ten times or more. One base away lies a much larger clone, so this may be a sequencing read error. The rearrangement joins TRBV12-3 or TRBV12-4 to TRBJ2-5; D unresolved. The CDR3 runs 16 residues. The V end was cut by 3 bases, the J end by 11 bases, with 25 bases between. In DNA form, the CDR3 reads TGTGCCAGCAGTTTCGGTGCGCGAGTACCTAACAATGAGCAGTACTTC. Its protein is CASSFGARVPNNEQYF.

The gene calls are TRBV7-2 and TRBJ2-1; perhaps TRBD2 as D (5 bases). Germline CDR1 is SGHTA and CDR2 is FQGNSA. V dropped 8 bases and J dropped 7 bases, with 12 bases sitting between them. This CDR3 spans 12 amino acids. In DNA form, the CDR3 reads TGTGCCAGCCATGCCCCGGGAAATGAGCAGTTCTTC. Protein product: CASHAPGNEQFF.

For this clonotype: One junction end does not reproduce the germline sequence, and a read error may be involved. The rearrangement joins TRBV7-2 to TRBJ2-1; possible D gene TRBD2, 5 bases. This CDR3 spans 14 amino acids. Looked up from germline, CDR1 is SGHTA and CDR2 is FQGNSA. CDR3 protein: CAGSLELDRNEQFF. CDR3 nucleotides: TGTGCCGGCAGCTTAGAACTAGATCGCAATGAGCAGTTCTTC.

The chain links TRBV18 to TRBJ1-3, with 7 bases identical to TRBD1. The ends lost 5 bases at V and 0 bases at J; junction bases unmatched: 1. Germline values: CDR1 KGHSH, CDR2 LQKENI. CDR3 length: 14 amino acids. Here the CDR3 DNA reads TGTGCCAGCTCAGGGACAGACTCTGGAAACACCATATATTTT. Protein sequence: CASSGTDSGNTIYF.

The rearrangement joins TRBV29-1 to TRBJ2-1, with 7 positions matching TRBD2. Germline V lookup: CDR1 SQVTM, CDR2 ANQGSEA. This CDR3 has 15 residues. V shed 1 base and J 1 base; nucleotides not matched to a gene: 4. The CDR3 reads CSVEVSGISYNEQFF. As DNA, the CDR3 is TGCAGCGTTGAAGTGAGCGGGATTTCCTACAATGAGCAGTTCTTC.

V usage is TRBV3-1 and J usage is TRBJ2-2; the D is unclear. Germline V gene data show CDR1 as LGHDT and CDR2 as YNNKEL (reference sequence). CDR3 size: 14 residues. Trimming cost V 7 bases and J 2 bases, with 11 bases left between them. This CDR3 is CASTHAANTGELFF. The CDR3 DNA reads as TGTGCCAGCACCCATGCCGCAAACACCGGGGAGCTGTTTTTT.

This clonotype showed up just a few times. The rearrangement uses TRBV7-2 and TRBJ2-1, with no clear D. The CDR3 loop spans 13 amino acids. CDR1 is SGHTA, CDR2 FQGNSA, per germline. Trimming took 0 bases from V and 7 from J, leaving 7 bases between them. CDR3 DNA sequence: TGTGCCAGCAGCTTAGCGGAAGGAAATGAGCAGTTCTTC. It specifies CASSLAEGNEQFF.

The rearrangement joins TRBV11-2 to TRBJ2-1, with 7 positions matching TRBD2. The CDR3 totals 17 residues. Germline V gives CDR1 SGHAT, CDR2 FQNNGV. J gave up 2 bases and V 3 bases, and 10 bases lay outside the gene matches. CDR3 residues: CASSLLAGGTTYNEQFF. The CDR3 DNA is TGTGCCAGCAGCTTGCTTGCCGGGGGGACTACCTACAATGAGCAGTTCTTC.

The V gene is TRBV5-1, the J gene TRBJ2-3, with 7 positions matching TRBD1. This CDR3 is built from 15 residues. The ends lost 4 bases at V and 4 bases at J; junction bases unmatched: 9. Looked up from germline, CDR1 is SGHRS and CDR2 is YFSETQ. DNA of the CDR3: TGCGCCAGCAGCCGGGACAGAATTAGCGCAGATACGCAGTATTTT. Residues: CASSRDRISADTQYF.